Here is one T cell receptor beta chain with its context. The sample is drawn from a study of blood T cell repertoires in COVID-19. Methods used by the authors: Amplified reference gene primers provided the basis for estimating nucleated cell counts. Produced via immunoSEQ multiplex PCR; TCRdb's table is partial and in-frame only. Clonal size and the V and J genes are those of that table, whereas D and trimming came from the DNA. The sample shows hundreds of thousands of clones, around 86% of them seen only once. This CDR3 spans 15 amino acids. The V and J ends lost 2 bases and 5 bases, in that order; junction bases with no gene match: 7. The V gene's germline CDR1 is SGHNT and CDR2 YYREEE (reference sequence).

This TCR was sampled from a woman in her forties or fifties with COVID-19, enrolled during active disease. The chain employs TRBV5-4 and TRBJ2-5, with 9 bases lining up with TRBD1. Sequenced input: peripheral blood. The CDR3 sequence is CASSLQGAGEETQYF. Written as DNA, the CDR3 is TGTGCCAGCAGCTTACAGGGGGCAGGGGAGGAGACCCAGTACTTC.